This is a list of T cell receptor beta chains from one sample in a study of memory CD4+ T cells and cytomegalovirus serostatus. Assay used: immunoSEQ multiplex PCR; TCRdb lists only in-frame clones, some missing. Found here are about 42,000 clones, around 80% of them singletons; the top ten hold 0.9% to 0.95%. The source material was memory CD4+ T cells from blood. Receptors were obtained from an adult in good health and CMV-seronegative. CDR3s include the opening cysteine and the closing phenylalanine or tryptophan. The D gene is left open where the match is weak. Size tells how often a clone was seen (once, few, many) or the class of an expanded clone, and some rows leave it out.

TRBV5-1,-,-,TRBJ2-5,CASSLGHVGETQYF,TGCGCCAGCAGCTTGGGGCACGTGGGGGAGACCCAGTACTTC
TRBV28,-,-,TRBJ2-5,CASSPPQTREETQYF,TGTGCCAGCAGTCCCCCCCAGACAAGGGAAGAGACCCAGTACTTC
TRBV18,-,-,TRBJ1-1,CASSPINFEAFF,TGTGCCAGCTCACCAATTAACTTCGAAGCTTTCTTT
TRBV5-1,TRBD2,once,TRBJ2-2,CASSGEGSGELFF,TGCGCCAGCAGCGGGGAGGGGTCCGGGGAGCTGTTTTTT
TRBV4-3,-,-,TRBJ2-3,CASSPGHGTDTQYF,TGCGCCAGCAGCCCGGGACACGGCACAGATACGCAGTATTTT
TRBV6-5,-,-,TRBJ2-2,CASSYFGGTGELFF,TGTGCCAGCAGTTACTTCGGGGGCACGGGGGAGCTGTTTTTT
TRBV7-9,-,-,TRBJ1-5,CASSLGGSESNQPQHF,TGTGCCAGCAGTCTAGGCGGCAGTGAAAGCAATCAGCCCCAGCATTTT
TRBV6-5,-,-,TRBJ2-2,CASSYGLNTGELFF,TGTGCCAGCAGTTACGGGCTGAACACCGGGGAGCTGTTTTTT
TRBV27,-,once,TRBJ1-6,CASSLSGTVISPLHF,TGTGCCAGCAGTTTATCGGGTACAGTTATTTCACCCCTCCACTTT
TRBV19,TRBD1,-,TRBJ2-5,CASRGQGARETQYF,TGTGCCAGTCGAGGGCAGGGGGCGAGAGAGACCCAGTACTTC
TRBV6-1,-,once,TRBJ2-2,CASRPGHGTGELFF,TGTGCCAGCAGGCCGGGACACGGCACCGGGGAGCTGTTTTTT
TRBV7-2,-,few,TRBJ2-7,CASSLGLGRSYEQYF,TGTGCCAGCAGCTTAGGGCTGGGACGTTCCTACGAGCAGTACTTC
TRBV28,TRBD1,-,TRBJ1-1,CASRPRGTAPTEAFF,TGTGCCAGCAGGCCCAGAGGGACAGCTCCCACTGAAGCTTTCTTT
TRBV29-1,-,-,TRBJ2-7,CSVGTGRVSYEQYF,TGCAGCGTTGGAACGGGACGGGTGTCCTACGAGCAGTACTTC
TRBV5-5,-,-,TRBJ1-2,CASSLRAGHNRNYGYTF,TGTGCCAGCAGCCTGCGGGCAGGGCACAATAGGAACTATGGCTACACCTTC
TRBV10-3,TRBD1,few,TRBJ1-2,CAIRKTGEDGYTF,TGTGCCATCAGGAAGACAGGGGAGGATGGCTACACCTTC
TRBV19,-,-,TRBJ1-1,CASIRAGLYTEAFF,TGTGCCAGTATTCGGGCGGGGCTATACACTGAAGCTTTCTTT
TRBV7-3,-,-,TRBJ2-1,CASSPGAGRNEQFF,TGTGCCAGCAGCCCTGGGGCAGGGCGGAATGAGCAGTTCTTC
TRBV28,TRBD1,-,TRBJ1-2,CASSWDRGKGYTF,TGTGCCAGCAGCTGGGACAGGGGCAAAGGCTACACCTTC
TRBV2,-,once,TRBJ1-2,CASSIGTGDGYTF,TGTGCCAGCAGTATAGGGACGGGGGATGGCTACACCTTC
TRBV7-9,-,-,TRBJ1-2,CASSTRVGRVYGYTF,TGTGCCAGCAGCACAAGAGTCGGCAGGGTCTATGGCTACACCTTC
TRBV5-8,-,-,TRBJ2-2,CASSSGPNTGELFF,TGTGCCAGCAGCTCTGGTCCTAACACCGGGGAGCTGTTTTTT
TRBV4-3,TRBD1,-,TRBJ1-2,CASSRQLDRSYGYTF,TGCGCCAGCAGCCGACAATTGGACAGGAGCTATGGCTACACCTTC